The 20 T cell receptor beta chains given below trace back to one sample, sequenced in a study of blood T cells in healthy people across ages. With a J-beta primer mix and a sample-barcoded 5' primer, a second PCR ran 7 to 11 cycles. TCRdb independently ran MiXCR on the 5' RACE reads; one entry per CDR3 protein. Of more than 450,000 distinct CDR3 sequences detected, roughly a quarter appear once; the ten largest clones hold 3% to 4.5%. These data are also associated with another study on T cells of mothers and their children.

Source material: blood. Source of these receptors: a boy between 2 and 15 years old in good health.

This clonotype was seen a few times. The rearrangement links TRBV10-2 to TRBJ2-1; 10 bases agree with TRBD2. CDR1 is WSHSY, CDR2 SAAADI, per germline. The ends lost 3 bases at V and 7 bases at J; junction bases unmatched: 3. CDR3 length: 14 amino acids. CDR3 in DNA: TGCGCCAGCAGTGATAGCGGGAGGCTTAATGAGCAGTTCTTC. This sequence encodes CASSDSGRLNEQFF.

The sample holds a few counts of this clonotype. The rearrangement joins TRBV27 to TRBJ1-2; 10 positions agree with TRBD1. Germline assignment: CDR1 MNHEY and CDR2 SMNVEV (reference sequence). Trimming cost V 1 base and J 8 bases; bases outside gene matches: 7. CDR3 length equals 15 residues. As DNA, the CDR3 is TGTGCCAGCAGTTTATTCACCGGGACAGGGGTCGGCTACACCTTC. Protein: CASSLFTGTGVGYTF.

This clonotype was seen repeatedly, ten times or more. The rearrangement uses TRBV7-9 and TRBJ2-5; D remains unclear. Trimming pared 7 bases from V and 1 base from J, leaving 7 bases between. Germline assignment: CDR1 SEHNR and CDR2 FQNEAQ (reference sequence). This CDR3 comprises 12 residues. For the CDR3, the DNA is TGTGCCAGCACCCGGACCCAAGAGACCCAGTACTTC. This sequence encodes CASTRTQETQYF.

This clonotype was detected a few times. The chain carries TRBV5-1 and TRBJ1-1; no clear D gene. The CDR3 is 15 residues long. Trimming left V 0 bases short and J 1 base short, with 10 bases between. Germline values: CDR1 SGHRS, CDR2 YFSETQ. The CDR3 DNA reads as TGCGCCAGCAGCTTGGGATCAGCCTCGAACACTGAAGCTTTCTTT. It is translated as CASSLGSASNTEAFF.

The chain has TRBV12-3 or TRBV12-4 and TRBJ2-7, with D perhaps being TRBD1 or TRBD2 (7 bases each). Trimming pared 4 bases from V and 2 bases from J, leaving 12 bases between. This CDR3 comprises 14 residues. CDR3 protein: CASSSGGQPYEQYF. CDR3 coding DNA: TGTGCCAGCAGTTCGGGGGGACAGCCCTACGAGCAGTACTTC.

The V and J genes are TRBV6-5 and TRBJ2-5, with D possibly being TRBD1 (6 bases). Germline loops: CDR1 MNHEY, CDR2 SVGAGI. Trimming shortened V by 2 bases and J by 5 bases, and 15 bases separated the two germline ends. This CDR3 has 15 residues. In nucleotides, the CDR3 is TGTGCCAGCAGTTACCTCGGTGCAGGGGAGGAGACCCAGTACTTC. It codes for CASSYLGAGEETQYF.

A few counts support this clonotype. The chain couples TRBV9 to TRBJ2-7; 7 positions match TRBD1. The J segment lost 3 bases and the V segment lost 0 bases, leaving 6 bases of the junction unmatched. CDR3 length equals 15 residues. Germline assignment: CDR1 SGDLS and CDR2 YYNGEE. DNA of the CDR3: TGTGCCAGCAGCGTAGGAGAAGGGGGCTACTACGAGCAGTACTTC. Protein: CASSVGEGGYYEQYF.

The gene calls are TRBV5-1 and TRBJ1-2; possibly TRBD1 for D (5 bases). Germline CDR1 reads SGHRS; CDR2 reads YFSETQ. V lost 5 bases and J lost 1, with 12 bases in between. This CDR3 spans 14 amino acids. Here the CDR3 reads CASRMGQNNYGYTF. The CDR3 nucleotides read TGCGCCAGCAGGATGGGGCAGAATAACTATGGCTACACCTTC.

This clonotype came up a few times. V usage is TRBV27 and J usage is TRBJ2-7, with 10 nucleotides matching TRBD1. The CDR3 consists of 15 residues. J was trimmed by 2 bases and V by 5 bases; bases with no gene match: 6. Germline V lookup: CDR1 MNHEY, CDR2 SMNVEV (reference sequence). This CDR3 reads CASSHTGTGAYEQYF. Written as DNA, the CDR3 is TGTGCCAGCAGTCATACCGGGACAGGGGCCTACGAGCAGTACTTC.

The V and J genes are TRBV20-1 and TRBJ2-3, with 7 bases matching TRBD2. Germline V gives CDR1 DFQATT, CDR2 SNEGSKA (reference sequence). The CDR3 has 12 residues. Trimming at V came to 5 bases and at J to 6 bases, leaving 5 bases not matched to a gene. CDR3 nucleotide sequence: TGCAGTGCTGGGGAGGGAACGGATACGCAGTATTTT. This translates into CSAGEGTDTQYF.

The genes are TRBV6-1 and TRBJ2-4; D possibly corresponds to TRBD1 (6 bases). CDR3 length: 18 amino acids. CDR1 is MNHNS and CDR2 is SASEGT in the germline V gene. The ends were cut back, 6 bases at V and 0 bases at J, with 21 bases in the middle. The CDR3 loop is CASRCNWQGRIAKNIQYF. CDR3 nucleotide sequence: TGTGCCAGCAGATGCAACTGGCAGGGGCGAATAGCCAAAAACATTCAGTACTTC.

The CDR3 is CASSLRMAGRKKLFF. In nucleotides, the CDR3 is TGTGCCAGCAGCTTAAGAATGGCAGGGAGGAAAAAACTGTTTTTT. The rearrangement joins TRBV7-6 to TRBJ1-4, with a tentative D call TRBD1 (5 bases). The CDR3 sequence is 15 residues long. Trimming left V 2 bases short and J 9 bases short, with 16 bases between. Germline values: CDR1 SGHVS, CDR2 FNYEAQ.

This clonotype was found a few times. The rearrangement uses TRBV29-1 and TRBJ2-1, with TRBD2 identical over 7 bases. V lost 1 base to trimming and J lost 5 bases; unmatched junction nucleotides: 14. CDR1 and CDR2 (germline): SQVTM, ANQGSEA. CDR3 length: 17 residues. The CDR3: CSVEGSLKAGLNNEQFF. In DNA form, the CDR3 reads TGCAGCGTTGAAGGCTCCCTCAAAGCGGGGCTTAACAATGAGCAGTTCTTC.

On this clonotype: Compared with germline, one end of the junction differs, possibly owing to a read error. The CDR3 DNA reads TGTGCCGGCAGTCCTAGGCGAAATGAAAAACTGTTTTTT. Amino acids: CAGSPRRNEKLFF. The rearrangement uses TRBV27 and TRBJ1-4, with D unclear. Germline CDR1 is MNHEY and CDR2 is SMNVEV (reference sequence). The CDR3 totals 13 residues.

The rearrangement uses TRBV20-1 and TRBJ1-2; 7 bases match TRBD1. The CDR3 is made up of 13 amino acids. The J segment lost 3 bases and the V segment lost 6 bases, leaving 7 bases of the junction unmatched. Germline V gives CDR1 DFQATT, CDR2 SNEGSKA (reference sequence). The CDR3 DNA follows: TGCAGTGCGAGGGGACAGATCGACTATGGCTACACCTTC. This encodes CSARGQIDYGYTF.

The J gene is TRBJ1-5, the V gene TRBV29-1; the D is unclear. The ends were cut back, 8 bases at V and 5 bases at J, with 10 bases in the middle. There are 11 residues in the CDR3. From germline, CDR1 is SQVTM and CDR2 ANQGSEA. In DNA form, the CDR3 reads TGCAGCCTAGTTTGGGATCAGCCCCAGCATTTT. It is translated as CSLVWDQPQHF.

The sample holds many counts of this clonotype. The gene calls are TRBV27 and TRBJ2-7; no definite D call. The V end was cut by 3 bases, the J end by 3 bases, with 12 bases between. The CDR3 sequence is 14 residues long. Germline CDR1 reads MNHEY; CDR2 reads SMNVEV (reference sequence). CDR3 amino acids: CASSLKAPYYEQYF. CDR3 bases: TGTGCCAGCAGTTTGAAGGCACCCTACTACGAGCAGTACTTC.

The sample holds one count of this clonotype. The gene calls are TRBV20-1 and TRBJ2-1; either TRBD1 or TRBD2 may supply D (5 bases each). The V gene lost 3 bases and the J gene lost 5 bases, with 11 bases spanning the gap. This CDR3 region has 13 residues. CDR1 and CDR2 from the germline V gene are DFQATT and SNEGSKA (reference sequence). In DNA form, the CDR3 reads TGCAGTGCTAGGCGAGGGGCCGACAATGAGCAGTTCTTC. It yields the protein CSARRGADNEQFF.

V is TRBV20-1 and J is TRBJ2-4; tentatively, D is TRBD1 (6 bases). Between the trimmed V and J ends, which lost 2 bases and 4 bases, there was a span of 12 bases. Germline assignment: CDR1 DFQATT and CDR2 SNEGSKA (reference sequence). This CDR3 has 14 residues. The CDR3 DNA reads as TGCAGTGCTAGATTGCCAGGGGAAAAAAACATTCAGTACTTC. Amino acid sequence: CSARLPGEKNIQYF.

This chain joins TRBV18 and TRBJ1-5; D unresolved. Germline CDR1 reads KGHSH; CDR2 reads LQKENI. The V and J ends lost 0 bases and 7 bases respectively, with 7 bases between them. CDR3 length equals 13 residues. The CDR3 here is CASSPPVGQPQHF. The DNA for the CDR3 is TGTGCCAGCTCACCACCGGTGGGCCAGCCCCAGCATTTT.